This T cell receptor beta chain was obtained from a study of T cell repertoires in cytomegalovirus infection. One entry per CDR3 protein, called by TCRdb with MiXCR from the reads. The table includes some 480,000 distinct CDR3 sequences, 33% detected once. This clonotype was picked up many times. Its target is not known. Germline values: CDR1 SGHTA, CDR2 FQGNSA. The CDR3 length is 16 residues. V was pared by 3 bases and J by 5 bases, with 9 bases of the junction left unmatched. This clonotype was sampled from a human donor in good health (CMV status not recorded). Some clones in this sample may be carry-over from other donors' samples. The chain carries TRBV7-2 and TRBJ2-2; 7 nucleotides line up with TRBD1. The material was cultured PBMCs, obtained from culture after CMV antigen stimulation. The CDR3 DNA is TGTGCCAGCAGCTTTCTCTTGGGCAGGGGGACCGGGGAGCTGTTTTTT. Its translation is CASSFLLGRGTGELFF.